This is a list of T cell receptor beta chains from one sample in a study of cytomegalovirus exposure and HLA in healthy donors. The data were produced by immunoSEQ multiplex PCR, yet TCRdb's version contains in-frame clones alone and is incomplete. The data show approximately 160,000 clones, 84% seen once. Sequenced material: PBMCs. The receptor set was obtained from a man aged 25-45 years in good health and CMV-seropositive. Both conserved end residues are part of each CDR3. The D gene is left open where the match is weak. Some rows mark clone size as missing; the rest say once, few, many or name a class of expanded clone.

size | D | J | V | CDR3 | DNA
NA | NA | TRBJ1-5 | TRBV6-1 | CASSEARGAGQPQHF | TGTGCCAGCAGTGAAGCAAGGGGCGCGGGGCAGCCCCAGCATTTT
NA | NA | TRBJ1-1 | TRBV30 | CAWSVTANTEAFF | TGTGCCTGGAGTGTAACAGCCAACACTGAAGCTTTCTTT
NA | NA | TRBJ1-1 | TRBV29-1 | CSSEGYRRDTEAFF | TGCAGCTCGGAGGGGTACCGACGGGACACTGAAGCTTTCTTT
NA | TRBD1 | TRBJ1-2 | TRBV7-2 | CASSADRVGYTF | TGTGCCAGCAGCGCGGACAGGGTGGGCTACACCTTC
NA | TRBD1 | TRBJ2-7 | TRBV29-1 | CSVGGQSYEQYF | TGCAGCGTTGGGGGACAGAGTTACGAGCAGTACTTC
few | NA | TRBJ2-7 | TRBV6-1 | CASSEVGYEQYF | TGTGCCAGCAGTGAAGTCGGGTACGAGCAGTACTTC
NA | NA | TRBJ1-3 | TRBV7-9 | CASSFGGAGNTIYF | TGTGCCAGCAGCTTCGGCGGAGCTGGAAACACCATATATTTT
NA | TRBD2 | TRBJ2-5 | TRBV7-2 | CASSPRRSGGRQETQYF | TGTGCCAGCAGCCCTCGTCGAAGCGGGGGGCGCCAAGAGACCCAGTACTTC
NA | NA | TRBJ2-7 | TRBV28 | CASSLSGNEQYF | TGTGCCAGCAGTTTATCAGGGAACGAGCAGTACTTC
NA | TRBD1 | TRBJ2-1 | TRBV28 | CASTYAGTGYYNEQFF | TGTGCCAGCACCTACGCCGGGACAGGGTACTACAATGAGCAGTTCTTC
NA | NA | TRBJ2-2 | TRBV28 | CASSYRYTGELFF | TGTGCCAGCAGTTACAGATACACCGGGGAGCTGTTTTTT
NA | NA | TRBJ2-2 | TRBV19 | CASTSGGRTGELFF | TGTGCCAGTACCTCAGGAGGGCGTACCGGGGAGCTGTTTTTT
NA | NA | TRBJ2-2 | TRBV28 | CATQTVNTGELFF | TGTGCCACCCAGACAGTTAACACCGGGGAGCTGTTTTTT
once | NA | TRBJ1-5 | TRBV19 | CASSIQGQSNSQHF | TGTGCCAGTAGTATCCAGGGACAAAGTAATTCCCAGCATTTT
NA | NA | TRBJ2-1 | TRBV21-1 | CASSKQGAYNEQFF | TGTGCCAGCAGCAAACAGGGGGCCTACAATGAGCAGTTCTTC
NA | NA | TRBJ1-2 | TRBV30 | CAWTLRVGGYTF | TGTGCCTGGACTCTGAGGGTCGGGGGCTACACCTTC
NA | TRBD1 | TRBJ2-7 | TRBV19 | CASSRDRDSTSYEQYF | TGTGCCAGTAGTAGGGACCGGGACAGTACTTCCTACGAGCAGTACTTC
NA | TRBD1 | TRBJ2-7 | TRBV4-3 | CASSLDRALLPFEQYF | TGCGCCAGCAGCCTTGACAGGGCCCTGCTCCCTTTCGAGCAGTACTTC
NA | TRBD1 | TRBJ1-2 | TRBV7-6 | CASSTPGQGEDYTF | TGTGCCAGCAGCACCCCGGGACAGGGAGAAGACTACACCTTC
NA | NA | TRBJ1-3 | TRBV6-6 | CASSSLPVRTGNTIYF | TGTGCCAGCAGTTCCCTCCCGGTCCGAACCGGAAACACCATATATTTT
NA | NA | TRBJ1-2 | TRBV9 | CASSVDGVGGYTF | TGTGCCAGCAGCGTAGACGGGGTCGGTGGCTACACCTTC
NA | NA | TRBJ2-3 | TRBV5-1 | CASSFRSVTDTQYF | TGCGCCAGCAGCTTCCGGTCCGTCACAGATACGCAGTATTTT
NA | NA | TRBJ1-1 | TRBV28 | CASSPGRETEAFF | TGTGCCAGCAGTCCCGGGAGGGAGACTGAAGCTTTCTTT
NA | TRBD2 | TRBJ2-1 | TRBV7-9 | CASSLGRVAGVGEQFF | TGTGCCAGCAGCTTAGGGCGGGTAGCGGGAGTGGGTGAGCAGTTCTTC
NA | TRBD1 | TRBJ2-3 | TRBV6-1 | CASGTGGSTDTQYF | TGTGCCAGCGGGACAGGGGGCAGCACAGATACGCAGTATTTT
NA | TRBD2 | TRBJ2-7 | TRBV9 | CASSAAGGPTYEQYF | TGTGCCAGCAGCGCAGCGGGAGGTCCTACCTACGAGCAGTACTTC
NA | TRBD2 | TRBJ2-1 | TRBV19 | CASSAYSGRAPGNEQFF | TGTGCCAGTAGTGCCTATAGCGGGAGGGCCCCAGGTAATGAGCAGTTCTTC
NA | TRBD2 | TRBJ2-7 | TRBV27 | CASSLLGRSTYEQYF | TGTGCCAGCAGTTTACTCGGGAGGTCAACCTACGAGCAGTACTTC
NA | NA | TRBJ2-7 | TRBV6-5 | CASKIAGRADYEQYF | TGTGCCAGCAAAATAGCCGGCAGGGCGGATTACGAGCAGTACTTC
NA | NA | TRBJ1-5 | TRBV6-6 | CASSYGGSSNQPQHF | TGTGCCAGCAGTTACGGAGGGAGTAGCAATCAGCCCCAGCATTTT
NA | NA | TRBJ2-1 | TRBV6-1 | CASSEAGGDRPGGAEQFF | TGTGCCAGCAGTGAAGCAGGAGGGGACAGGCCTGGGGGGGCTGAGCAGTTCTTC
NA | TRBD1 | TRBJ1-2 | TRBV6-5 | CASSYAGQGYGYTF | TGTGCCAGCAGTTATGCGGGACAGGGATATGGCTACACCTTC
NA | NA | TRBJ2-5 | TRBV7-3 | CASSLAGKETQYF | TGTGCCAGCAGCTTAGCAGGGAAAGAGACCCAGTACTTC
NA | TRBD2 | TRBJ2-6 | TRBV5-1 | CASSPTGGGVSGANVLTF | TGCGCCAGCAGCCCGACCGGCGGGGGGGTTTCTGGGGCCAACGTCCTGACTTTC
NA | TRBD1 | TRBJ2-3 | TRBV11-2 | CASSLDRDVDTQYF | TGTGCCAGCAGCTTGGACAGGGATGTAGATACGCAGTATTTT